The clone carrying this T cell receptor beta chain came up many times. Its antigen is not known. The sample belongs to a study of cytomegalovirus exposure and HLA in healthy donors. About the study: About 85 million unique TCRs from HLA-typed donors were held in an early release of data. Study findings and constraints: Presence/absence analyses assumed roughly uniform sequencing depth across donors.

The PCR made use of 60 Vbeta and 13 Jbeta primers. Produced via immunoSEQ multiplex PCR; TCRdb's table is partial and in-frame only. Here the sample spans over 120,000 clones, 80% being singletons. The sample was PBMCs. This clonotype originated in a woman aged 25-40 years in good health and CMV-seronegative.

The CDR3 DNA reads TGCGCCAGCAAAGCGGGACGCTCACTTAAGGGAACCTATGGCTACACCTTC. It specifies CASKAGRSLKGTYGYTF. The gene calls are TRBV5-1 and TRBJ1-2; maybe TRBD1 (5 bases). Per germline, CDR1 SGHRS and CDR2 YFSETQ. This CDR3 contains 17 residues. V shed 6 bases and J shed 4 bases, with 25 bases lying between them.